The 4 T cell receptor beta chains listed next were all sequenced from one sample in a study of T cell repertoires in cytomegalovirus infection. From the reads, TCRdb called clonotypes with MiXCR, one entry per CDR3 protein. The data hold 300,000 to 400,000 distinct CDR3 sequences, with roughly 28% observed a single time. Their antigens are not known. Sequencing used cultured PBMCs, obtained from culture after CMV antigen stimulation. The receptors shown here come from a human donor in good health (CMV status not recorded). Some clones in this sample may be carry-over from other donors' samples.

The J gene is TRBJ2-2, the V gene TRBV20-1, with D uncertain. The CDR3 is 13 residues long. Germline CDR1 DFQATT, CDR2 SNEGSKA (reference sequence). Trimming stripped 3 bases from V and 0 bases from J, with 5 bases between. The CDR3 DNA reads TGCAGTGCTAGGACGGCGAACACCGGGGAGCTGTTTTTT. Translation gives CSARTANTGELFF.

In this sample, this clonotype turned up a few times. This chain joins TRBV20-1 and TRBJ1-1; D is perhaps TRBD1 (5 bases). Germline assignment: CDR1 DFQATT and CDR2 SNEGSKA (reference sequence). The CDR3 runs to 14 residues. The V gene lost 2 bases and the J gene lost 5 bases, with 15 bases spanning the gap. The CDR3 loop reads CSARTGGRVTEAFF. The CDR3, as DNA: TGCAGTGCTAGAACCGGGGGTCGGGTTACTGAAGCTTTCTTT.

This clonotype showed up just a few times. CDR3 protein: CASSPSGYEQYF. The CDR3 DNA reads as TGTGCCAGCAGCCCCTCGGGTTACGAGCAGTACTTC. The rearrangement links TRBV3-1 to TRBJ2-7, with D uncertain. This CDR3 has 12 amino acids. Trimming shortened V by 4 bases and J by 4 bases, and 8 bases separated the two germline ends. Germline CDR1 LGHDT, CDR2 YNNKEL (reference sequence).

V is TRBV12-5 and J is TRBJ1-3; D might be TRBD1 (5 bases). The CDR3 sequence is 14 residues long. V lost 4 bases and J 4 bases, leaving 11 bases between the germline ends. The germline V gene has CDR1 LGHNT and CDR2 FRNRAP. CDR3 sequence (DNA): TGTGCTAGTGGTTCCGGGACCCGGGGAAACACCATATATTTT. This sequence encodes CASGSGTRGNTIYF.